The 14 T cell receptor beta chains reported below all come from one sample, sequenced in a study of CD4 T cells in relation to SARS-CoV-2 and coronaviruses. CD4+ T cells from unexposed donors were obtained before the COVID-19 pandemic (2011-2018). CD4+ T cells were isolated from the cells after about ten days of culture. For these TCRs, the target antigens are not known. Produced via immunoSEQ multiplex PCR; TCRdb's table is partial and in-frame only. Of 27,000 or so clones in the sample, around 73% were seen once. Sequencing was performed on CD4+ T cells from PBMCs, cultured in vitro. All receptors come from a human donor in good health.

J is TRBJ1-5 and V is TRBV5-1; D is uncertain. CDR3 length equals 12 residues. The germline V and J ends were trimmed by 10 bases and 4 bases, with 12 bases remaining between them. CDR1 and CDR2 from the germline V gene are SGHRS and YFSETQ. CDR3 amino acids: CAEPNLNQPQHF. CDR3 in DNA: TGCGCCGAGCCTAATCTAAATCAGCCCCAGCATTTT.

V is TRBV3-1 (or the pseudogene TRBV3-2) and J is TRBJ2-5, with 12 bases fitting TRBD2. From germline, CDR1 is LGHDT and CDR2 YNNKEL (reference sequence). This CDR3 comprises 16 residues. Trimming removed 5 bases from V and 4 bases from J; junction bases left unmatched: 8. Here the CDR3 DNA reads TGTGCCAGCAGCGCCCGACTAGCGGGAGTCAGAGAGACCCAGTACTTC. Encoded protein: CASSARLAGVRETQYF.

The chain is built from TRBV5-6 and TRBJ1-6; a weak D match, TRBD1 (6 bases). This CDR3 contains 15 residues. Trimming removed 4 bases from V and 8 bases from J, with 16 bases in between. The germline CDR1 and CDR2 sequences are SGHDT and YYEEEE. The CDR3 here is CASSGLDRQDSPLHF. CDR3 nucleotide sequence: TGTGCCAGCAGCGGGTTAGACAGGCAAGATTCACCCCTCCACTTT.

The V and J genes are TRBV7-6 and TRBJ2-1; 9 positions match TRBD2. CDR1 is SGHVS, CDR2 FNYEAQ, per germline. V shed 2 bases and J 4 bases; nucleotides not matched to a gene: 0. This CDR3 has 14 residues. The CDR3 DNA reads TGTGCCAGCAGCTTAACTAGCGGGTACAATGAGCAGTTCTTC. Protein product: CASSLTSGYNEQFF.

The CDR3 loop reads CASRWGTSGNIQYF. CDR3 in DNA: TGCGCCAGCAGGTGGGGGACTAGCGGAAACATTCAGTACTTC. V and J are TRBV5-1 and TRBJ2-4; 11 positions agree with TRBD2. Germline V lookup: CDR1 SGHRS, CDR2 YFSETQ. V was pared by 5 bases and J by 6 bases, with 4 bases of the junction left unmatched. The CDR3 sequence is 14 residues long.

The chain has TRBV12-5 and TRBJ2-3; 10 bases are shared with TRBD2. V shed 5 bases and J 3 bases; nucleotides not matched to a gene: 5. Germline CDR1 and CDR2: LGHNT and FRNRAP. This CDR3 comprises 15 residues. CDR3 in DNA: TGTGCTAGTGGTAAGCGGGGGGGCCGTACAGATACGCAGTATTTT. It translates to CASGKRGGRTDTQYF.

The chain couples TRBV5-1 to TRBJ1-5; D is uncertain. V lost 1 base and J lost 4, with 9 bases in between. The CDR3 is made up of 14 amino acids. Germline CDR1 is SGHRS and CDR2 is YFSETQ. The CDR3 bases are TGCGCCAGCAGCTTGACACCGGGTAATCAGCCCCAGCATTTT. Protein sequence: CASSLTPGNQPQHF.

The rearrangement uses TRBV29-1 and TRBJ1-2, with D perhaps matching TRBD1 (5 bases). This CDR3 contains 14 residues. V lost 5 bases to trimming and J lost 4 bases, with 17 bases between them. Germline values: CDR1 SQVTM, CDR2 ANQGSEA. The CDR3, as DNA: TGCAGCGTTTTAACTGGGGGAGAACCCTATGGCTACACCTTC. It is translated as CSVLTGGEPYGYTF.

The chain uses TRBV19 and TRBJ2-7; a possible D gene is TRBD2 (6 bases). The CDR3 is 14 amino acids. Germline CDR1 LNHDA, CDR2 SQIVND (reference sequence). V shed 7 bases and J shed 6 bases, with 19 bases lying between them. The CDR3 nucleotides are TGTGCCAGTAAGTTGTGGGGGGATGACGCCGAGCAGTACTTC. Protein product: CASKLWGDDAEQYF.

The chain combines TRBV9 with TRBJ2-1; no clear D. The length of the CDR3 is 16 residues. Germline CDR1 is SGDLS and CDR2 is YYNGEE. The germline V and J ends were trimmed by 3 bases and 5 bases, with 18 bases remaining between them. This chain's CDR3 is CASSAQKGYRNNEQFF. As DNA, the CDR3 is TGTGCCAGCAGCGCTCAAAAGGGCTATAGAAACAATGAGCAGTTCTTC. Looking up the rest from reference TRBV9 and TRBJ2-1 gives the full variable domain: DSGVTQTPKHLITATGQRVTLRCSPRSGDLSVYWYQQSLDQGLQFLIQYYNGEERAKGNILERFSAQQFPDLHSELNLSSLELGDSALYFCASSAQKGYRNNEQFFGPGTRLTVL.

This clone has more than one count but fewer than ten. The CDR3: CASSVGPGPYEQYF. The DNA of the CDR3 is TGTGCCAGCAGCGTAGGACCAGGCCCCTACGAGCAGTACTTC. This chain connects TRBV9 to TRBJ2-7; D remains ambiguous. Germline V CDR1 and CDR2: SGDLS, YYNGEE. CDR3 length: 14 residues. Trimming removed 0 bases from V and 2 bases from J, with 9 bases in between.

The chain is built from TRBV6-4 and TRBJ2-3; weak D call: TRBD2 (6 bases). The germline CDR1 and CDR2 sequences are MRHNA and SNTAGT. The CDR3 extends over 15 amino acids. V lost 3 bases, J lost 5 bases, and 15 bases lay in between. CDR3 DNA: TGTGCCAGCAGTGAGGGAGGACGGGGTGGAGATACGCAGTATTTT. Protein sequence: CASSEGGRGGDTQYF.

The chain carries TRBV7-9 and TRBJ2-5; perhaps TRBD1 as D (5 bases). Germline lookup yields CDR1 SEHNR and CDR2 FQNEAQ (reference sequence). CDR3 length equals 14 residues. The V end lost 7 bases, the J end lost 3 bases, and 15 bases lay between the germline ends. The CDR3 loop reads CASTQSGREETQYF. The CDR3 coding sequence is TGTGCCAGCACACAATCAGGGCGCGAAGAGACCCAGTACTTC.

This clone has more than one count but fewer than ten. The V call is TRBV3-1 (or the pseudogene TRBV3-2), the J call TRBJ2-3; D unclear. V lost 1 base and J lost 6, with 8 bases in between. CDR3 length equals 13 residues. The germline CDR1 and CDR2 sequences are LGHDT and YNNKEL (reference sequence). The DNA of the CDR3 is TGTGCCAGCAGCCAAGGTGGTTTGGATACGCAGTATTTT. Translation: CASSQGGLDTQYF.